This T cell receptor beta chain came from a study of T-cell memory formation after mild COVID-19. Study background: Largely donor-specific sequence clusters came from a couple of donors. Study results and limitations: Contracting CD8+ clones were enriched in EMRA, CD4+ mainly in CM and EM. Within pre-infection memory, some responding clones were found, suggesting cross-reactive memory joined.

V lost 5 bases, J lost 4 bases, and 8 bases lay in between. CDR3 length: 13 residues. The germline CDR1 and CDR2 sequences are MGHDK and SYGVNS. UMIs and sample barcodes were carried by the TCR alpha and TCR beta cDNA libraries that 5'RACE produced using constant-segment primers. In TCRdb, the 5' RACE reads were re-called with MiXCR into one record per CDR3 protein. The table records some 250,000 distinct CDR3 sequences, over 8.5% of them present only once. Remarks on this clonotype: What it binds is unknown.

This clonotype was obtained from a man aged 18 to 30 who had mild COVID-19 (a few samples of this study predate the infection). Cell type and time point are not known. The V gene is TRBV25-1, the J gene TRBJ2-2; unclear D gene. Sequenced: PBMCs or a T cell subset sorted from them (not recorded which). Here the CDR3 reads CASSTQTTGELFF. CDR3 DNA: TGTGCCAGCAGTACACAGACCACCGGGGAGCTGTTTTTT.